These 9 T cell receptor beta chains were sequenced from one sample in a study of cytomegalovirus exposure and HLA in healthy donors. 60 Vbeta and 13 Jbeta primers were used in PCR. Sequenced by immunoSEQ multiplex PCR; TCRdb stores in-frame clones only, minus some. Among around 130,000 clones listed, 61% were seen once. The sequenced sample consisted of PBMCs. Receptors originate from a male donor in good health and CMV-seronegative.

This clone has a handful of counts. The chain employs TRBV5-1 and TRBJ1-4, with 10 bases identical to TRBD1. Trimming at V came to 1 base and at J to 5 bases, leaving 2 bases not matched to a gene. Germline values: CDR1 SGHRS, CDR2 YFSETQ. This CDR3 spans 15 amino acids. The CDR3 spells CASSLPGQGNEKLFF. The CDR3 nucleotides read TGCGCCAGCAGCTTGCCGGGACAGGGGAATGAAAAACTGTTTTTT. The full variable domain, with the rest looked up from reference TRBV5-1 and TRBJ1-4, is KAGVTQTPRYLIKTRGQQVTLSCSPISGHRSVSWYQQTPGQGLQFLFEYFSETQRNKGNFPGRFSGRQFSNSRSEMNVSTLELGDSALYLCASSLPGQGNEKLFFGSGTQLSVL.

V and J are TRBV28 and TRBJ1-3; 7 nucleotides line up with TRBD1. Unmatched junction bases numbered 4, after V lost 6 bases and J lost 2 bases. The CDR3 totals 14 residues. CDR1 and CDR2 from the germline V gene are MDHEN and SYDVKM. The CDR3 spells CASSRGTAGNTIYF. The DNA for the CDR3 is TGTGCCAGCAGCCGCGGGACAGCTGGAAACACCATATATTTT. Complete variable domain (other parts from reference TRBV28 and TRBJ1-3): DVKVTQSSRYLVKRTGEKVFLECVQDMDHENMFWYRQDPGLGLRLIYFSYDVKMKEKGDIPEGYSVSREKKERFSLILESASTNQTSMYLCASSRGTAGNTIYFGEGSWLTVV.

The chain joins TRBV7-6 to TRBJ1-2; TRBD1 agrees at 7 bases. V was pared by 3 bases and J by 7 bases, with 2 bases of the junction left unmatched. Germline CDR1 SGHVS, CDR2 FNYEAQ. This CDR3 comprises 12 residues. CDR3 DNA: TGTGCCAGCAGCTTCCAGGGGGTTGGCTACACCTTC. Encoded protein: CASSFQGVGYTF.

This chain links TRBV7-3 with TRBJ2-3; D possibly corresponds to TRBD2 (6 bases). V was cut by 2 bases and J by 8 bases, with 14 bases left in between. There are 14 residues in the CDR3. Germline CDR1 SGHTA, CDR2 FQGTGA. The DNA of the CDR3 is TGTGCCAGCAGCTTAGGCCCCGCGGAGGGTACGCAGTATTTT. Protein product: CASSLGPAEGTQYF.

The CDR3 DNA sequence: TGTGCCAGTAGTCCTTGGACAGGGGCCACTAATGAAAAACTGTTTTTT. This sequence encodes CASSPWTGATNEKLFF. The chain carries TRBV19 and TRBJ1-4, with 9 bases that match TRBD1. The CDR3 contains 16 residues. Germline CDR1 is LNHDA and CDR2 is SQIVND (reference sequence). Trimming cost V 5 bases and J 2 bases; bases outside gene matches: 6. The variable domain in full, with the rest retrieved from reference TRBV19 and TRBJ1-4, is DGGITQSPKYLFRKEGQNVTLSCEQNLNHDAMYWYRQDPGQGLRLIYYSQIVNDFQKGDIAEGYSVSREKKESFPLTVTSAQKNPTAFYLCASSPWTGATNEKLFFGSGTQLSVL.

The chain carries TRBV21-1 and TRBJ2-7; the table's D call of TRBD2 was not tested on the DNA. TRBV21-1 is noted as a pseudogene. The CDR3 contains 14 residues. As DNA, the CDR3 is TGTGCCAGCAGCAAGTCGGGACTAACCTACGAGCAGTACTTC. This gives the protein CASSKSGLTYEQYF.

V gene TRBV5-6 combines with J gene TRBJ1-6; no firm D call. This CDR3 contains 16 residues. V was cut by 0 bases and J by 8 bases, with 15 bases left in between. CDR1 SGHDT and CDR2 YYEEEE come from the germline V gene. CDR3 DNA sequence: TGTGCCAGCAGCTTGGTTGTCGTAAGCGGTGATTCACCCCTCCACTTT. Translating it yields CASSLVVVSGDSPLHF.

This clone was recorded only once. CDR3 region: CSVGAGGYTSTDTQYF. CDR3 DNA sequence: TGCAGCGTTGGGGCCGGGGGGTACACTAGCACAGATACGCAGTATTTT. V and J are TRBV29-1 and TRBJ2-3; 7 bases agree with TRBD2. The CDR3 is 16 amino acids. In germline, CDR1 is SQVTM, CDR2 ANQGSEA. Trimming removed 4 bases from V and 0 bases from J; junction bases left unmatched: 10.

This clone appeared a single time. The V call is TRBV5-1, the J call TRBJ2-3, with 9 nucleotides matching TRBD1. CDR3 length equals 21 residues. The germline V gene has CDR1 SGHRS and CDR2 YFSETQ. V trimming: 5 bases; J trimming: 1 base; junction bases outside the gene matches: 23. The CDR3 DNA reads TGCGCCAGCAGAAGTCCAACAGGGGGCGCGAGGGGAGGTACGGGCACAGATACGCAGTATTTT. Amino acids: CASRSPTGGARGGTGTDTQYF.